The next 8 T cell receptor beta chains were all read from a single sample in a study of blood T cell repertoires in COVID-19. Sequenced by immunoSEQ multiplex PCR; TCRdb stores in-frame clones only, minus some. The table lists over 100,000 clones, just under 90% of them singletons. The sequenced sample consisted of peripheral blood. These receptors were collected from a human donor in a cohort sampled during active COVID-19.

The chain has TRBV5-1 and TRBJ1-2; a weak D match, TRBD1 (6 bases). This CDR3 region has 16 residues. CDR1 and CDR2 (germline): SGHRS, YFSETQ. V was pared by 4 bases and J by 4 bases, with 20 bases between. CDR3 in DNA: TGCGCCAGCAGCCCCATCCTCGGACAGCGGTCCTATGGCTACACCTTC. Translating gives CASSPILGQRSYGYTF.

This clone turned up a few times. This chain connects TRBV9 to TRBJ2-5; 10 bases align to TRBD2. The germline V gene has CDR1 SGDLS and CDR2 YYNGEE. The CDR3 runs 18 residues. The V and J ends lost 0 bases and 5 bases, in that order; junction bases with no gene match: 13. CDR3 DNA: TGTGCCAGCAGCGTAGAAGGTAGCGGGGGGAGTCTTTCGGAGACCCAGTACTTC. This encodes CASSVEGSGGSLSETQYF.

A few counts support this clone. V and J are TRBV7-9 and TRBJ1-1; the D gene is possibly TRBD1 (5 bases). The V and J ends lost 8 bases and 1 base respectively, with 14 bases between them. CDR3 length: 14 amino acids. Per the germline V gene, CDR1 is SEHNR and CDR2 is FQNEAQ (reference sequence). The CDR3 region has the DNA TGTGCCAGCTTCAGGGATAACTCGAACACTGAAGCTTTCTTT. Amino acid sequence: CASFRDNSNTEAFF.

This chain links TRBV6-2 or TRBV6-3 with TRBJ1-2; weak D call: TRBD1 (6 bases). CDR3 length: 18 amino acids. The germline V gene has CDR1 MNHEY and CDR2 SVGEGT. V was trimmed by 4 bases and J by 4 bases, leaving 25 bases between them. The CDR3 reads CASSFWGAAAGVTYGYTF. DNA of the CDR3: TGTGCCAGCAGTTTTTGGGGTGCCGCGGCAGGGGTTACCTATGGCTACACCTTC.

V gene TRBV4-2 combines with J gene TRBJ2-3, with D tentatively TRBD1 (5 bases). The CDR3 runs to 17 residues. Germline lookup yields CDR1 LGHNA and CDR2 YNFKEQ. Trimming stripped 4 bases from V and 5 bases from J, with 22 bases between. Here the CDR3 reads CASSPTVGPLQLDTQYF. In nucleotides, the CDR3 is TGTGCCAGCAGCCCGACAGTCGGGCCCTTGCAGTTAGATACGCAGTATTTT.

This chain connects TRBV28 to TRBJ2-7; maybe TRBD1 (5 bases). This CDR3 is built from 14 residues. The V and J ends lost 3 bases and 3 bases respectively, with 12 bases between them. Germline CDR1 MDHEN, CDR2 SYDVKM. The CDR3 is CASSFPRVDYEQYF. DNA for the CDR3: TGTGCCAGCAGTTTTCCCAGGGTGGACTACGAGCAGTACTTC.

The chain uses TRBV5-1 and TRBJ1-1; 9 bases line up with TRBD1. V shed 4 bases, J shed 1 base, and the junction held 8 bases outside the gene matches. CDR1 SGHRS and CDR2 YFSETQ come from the germline V gene. The CDR3 extends over 16 amino acids. In DNA form, the CDR3 reads TGCGCCAGCAGCCTCCGACAGGGGGGCAGGAACACTGAAGCTTTCTTT. As protein: CASSLRQGGRNTEAFF. The full variable domain, rest sourced from reference TRBV5-1 and TRBJ1-1, is KAGVTQTPRYLIKTRGQQVTLSCSPISGHRSVSWYQQTPGQGLQFLFEYFSETQRNKGNFPGRFSGRQFSNSRSEMNVSTLELGDSALYLCASSLRQGGRNTEAFFGQGTRLTVV.

The J gene is TRBJ2-3, the V gene TRBV27; 14 bases match TRBD2. Trimming at V came to 3 bases and at J to 5 bases, leaving 1 base not matched to a gene. The CDR3 consists of 15 residues. Germline V gene data show CDR1 as MNHEY and CDR2 as SMNVEV (reference sequence). CDR3 DNA: TGTGCCAGCAGTTTGGGACTAGCGGGGGTAGATACGCAGTATTTT. Translation gives CASSLGLAGVDTQYF.